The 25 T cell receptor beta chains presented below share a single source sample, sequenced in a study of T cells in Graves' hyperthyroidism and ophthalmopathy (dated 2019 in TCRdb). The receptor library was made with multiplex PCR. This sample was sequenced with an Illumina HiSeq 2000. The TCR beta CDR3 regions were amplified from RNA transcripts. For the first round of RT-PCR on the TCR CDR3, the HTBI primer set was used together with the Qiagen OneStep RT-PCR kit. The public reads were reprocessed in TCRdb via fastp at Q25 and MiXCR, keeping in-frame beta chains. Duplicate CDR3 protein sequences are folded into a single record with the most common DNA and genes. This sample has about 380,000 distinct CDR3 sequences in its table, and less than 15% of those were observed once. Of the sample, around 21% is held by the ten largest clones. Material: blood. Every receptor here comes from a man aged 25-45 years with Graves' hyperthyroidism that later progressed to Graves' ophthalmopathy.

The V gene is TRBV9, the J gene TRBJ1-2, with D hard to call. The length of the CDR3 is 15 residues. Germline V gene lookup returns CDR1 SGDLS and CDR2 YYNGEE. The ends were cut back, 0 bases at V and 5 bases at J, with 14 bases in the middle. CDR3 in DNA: TGTGCCAGCAGCGTAGGTGTGGGAGTGGAGTATGGCTACACCTTC. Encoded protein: CASSVGVGVEYGYTF.

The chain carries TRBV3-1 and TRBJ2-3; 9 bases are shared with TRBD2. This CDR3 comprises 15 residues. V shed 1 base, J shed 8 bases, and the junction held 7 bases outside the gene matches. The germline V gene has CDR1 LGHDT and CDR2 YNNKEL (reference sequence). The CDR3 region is CASSQVASGAATQYF. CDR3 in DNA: TGTGCCAGCAGCCAAGTGGCTAGCGGGGCAGCTACGCAGTATTTT.

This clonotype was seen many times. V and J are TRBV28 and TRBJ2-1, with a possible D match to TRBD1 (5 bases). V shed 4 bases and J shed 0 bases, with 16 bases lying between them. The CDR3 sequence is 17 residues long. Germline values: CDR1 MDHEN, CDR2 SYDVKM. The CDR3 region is CASSSKSAGNSYNEQFF. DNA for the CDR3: TGTGCCAGCAGTTCTAAGAGTGCAGGGAACTCCTACAATGAGCAGTTCTTC.

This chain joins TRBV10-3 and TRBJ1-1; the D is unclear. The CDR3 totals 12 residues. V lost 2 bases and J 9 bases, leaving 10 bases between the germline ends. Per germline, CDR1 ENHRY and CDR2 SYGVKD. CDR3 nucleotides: TGTGCCATCAGTGAGGTGGGAATCAAAGCTTTCTTT. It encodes CAISEVGIKAFF.

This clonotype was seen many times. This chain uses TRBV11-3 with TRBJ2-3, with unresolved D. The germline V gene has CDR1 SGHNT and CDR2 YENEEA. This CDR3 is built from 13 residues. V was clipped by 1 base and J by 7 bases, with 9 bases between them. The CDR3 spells CASSLGVQNTQYF. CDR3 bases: TGTGCCAGCAGCTTAGGGGTCCAGAATACGCAGTATTTT.

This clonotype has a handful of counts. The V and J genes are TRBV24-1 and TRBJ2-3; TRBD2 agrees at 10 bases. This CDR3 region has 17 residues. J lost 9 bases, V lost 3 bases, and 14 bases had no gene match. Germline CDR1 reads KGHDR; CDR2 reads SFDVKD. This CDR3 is CATSDTGLAGDPETQYF. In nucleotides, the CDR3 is TGTGCCACCAGTGATACTGGGCTAGCGGGGGACCCCGAGACGCAGTATTTT.

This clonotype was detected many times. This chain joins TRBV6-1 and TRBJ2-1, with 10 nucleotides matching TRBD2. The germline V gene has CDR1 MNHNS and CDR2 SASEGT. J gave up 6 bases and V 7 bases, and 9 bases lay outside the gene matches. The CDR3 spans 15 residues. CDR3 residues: CASTDQSGGANEQFF. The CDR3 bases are TGTGCCAGCACCGACCAGAGCGGGGGGGCCAATGAGCAGTTCTTC.

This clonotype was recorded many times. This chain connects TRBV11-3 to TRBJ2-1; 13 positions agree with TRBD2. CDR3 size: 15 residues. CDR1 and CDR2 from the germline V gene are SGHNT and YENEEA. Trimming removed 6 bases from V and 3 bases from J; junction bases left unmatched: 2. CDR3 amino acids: CASRTSGGSYNEQFF. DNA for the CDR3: TGTGCCAGCAGGACTAGCGGGGGGAGCTACAATGAGCAGTTCTTC.

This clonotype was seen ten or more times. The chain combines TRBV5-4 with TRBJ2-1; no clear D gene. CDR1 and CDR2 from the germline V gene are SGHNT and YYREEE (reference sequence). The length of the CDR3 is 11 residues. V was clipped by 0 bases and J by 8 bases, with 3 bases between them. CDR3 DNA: TGTGCCAGCAGCTTGGAGTATGAGCAGTTCTTC. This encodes CASSLEYEQFF. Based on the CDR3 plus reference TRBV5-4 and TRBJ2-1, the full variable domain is ETGVTQSPTHLIKTRGQQVTLRCSSQSGHNTVSWYQQALGQGPQFIFQYYREEENGRGNFPPRFSGLQFPNYSSELNVNALELDDSALYLCASSLEYEQFFGPGTRLTVL.

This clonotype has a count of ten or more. Written as DNA, the CDR3 is TGTGCCAGCAGTGAATACTCCGGACAGGGCTCAGGAAACACCATATATTTT. Translated, it gives CASSEYSGQGSGNTIYF. The chain employs TRBV25-1 and TRBJ1-3; 8 bases line up with TRBD1. The CDR3 loop spans 17 amino acids. The germline V gene has CDR1 MGHDK and CDR2 SYGVNS. The ends lost 0 bases at V and 4 bases at J; junction bases unmatched: 8.

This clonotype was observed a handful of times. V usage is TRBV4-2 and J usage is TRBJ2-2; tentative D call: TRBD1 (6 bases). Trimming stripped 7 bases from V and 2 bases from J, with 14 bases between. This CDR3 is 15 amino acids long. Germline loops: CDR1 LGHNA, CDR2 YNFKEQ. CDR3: CASTPDRPNTGELFF. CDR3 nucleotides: TGTGCCAGCACCCCGGACAGACCTAACACCGGGGAGCTGTTTTTT.

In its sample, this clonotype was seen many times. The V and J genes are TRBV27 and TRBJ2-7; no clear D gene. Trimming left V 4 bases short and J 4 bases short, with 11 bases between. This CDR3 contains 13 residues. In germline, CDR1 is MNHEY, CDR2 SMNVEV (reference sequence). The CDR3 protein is CASSWDPLYEQYF. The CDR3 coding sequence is TGTGCCAGCAGTTGGGATCCCCTATACGAGCAGTACTTC.

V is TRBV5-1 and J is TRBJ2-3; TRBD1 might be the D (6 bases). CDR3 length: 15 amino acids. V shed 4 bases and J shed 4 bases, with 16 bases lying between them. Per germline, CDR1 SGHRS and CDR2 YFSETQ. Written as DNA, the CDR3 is TGCGCCAGCAGCAGAACAGGGATCGGCGCAGATACGCAGTATTTT. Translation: CASSRTGIGADTQYF.

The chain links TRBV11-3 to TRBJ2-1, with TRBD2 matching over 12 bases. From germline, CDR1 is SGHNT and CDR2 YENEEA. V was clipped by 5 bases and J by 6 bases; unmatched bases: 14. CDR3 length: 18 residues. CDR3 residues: CASSPTYRLAGAPNEQFF. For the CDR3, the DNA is TGTGCCAGCAGCCCTACGTACAGACTAGCGGGGGCCCCCAATGAGCAGTTCTTC.

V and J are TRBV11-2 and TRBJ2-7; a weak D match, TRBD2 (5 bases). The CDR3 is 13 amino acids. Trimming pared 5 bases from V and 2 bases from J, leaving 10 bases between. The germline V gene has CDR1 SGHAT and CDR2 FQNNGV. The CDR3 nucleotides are TGTGCCAGCAGCCCGGGGATGACCTACGAGCAGTACTTC. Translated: CASSPGMTYEQYF.

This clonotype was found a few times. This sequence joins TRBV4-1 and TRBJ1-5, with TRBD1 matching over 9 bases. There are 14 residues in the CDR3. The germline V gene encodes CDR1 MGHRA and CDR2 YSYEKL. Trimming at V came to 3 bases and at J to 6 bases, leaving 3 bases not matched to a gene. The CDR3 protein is CASSQGQGTQPQHF. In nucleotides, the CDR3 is TGCGCCAGCAGCCAGGGACAGGGCACTCAGCCCCAGCATTTT.

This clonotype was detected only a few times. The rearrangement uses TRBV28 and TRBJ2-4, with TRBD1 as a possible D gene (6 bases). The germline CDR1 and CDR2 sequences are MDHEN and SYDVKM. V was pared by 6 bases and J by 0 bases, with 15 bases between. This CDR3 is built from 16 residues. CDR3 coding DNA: TGTGCCAGCAGCCAAACAGGGATACTAGCCAAAAACATTCAGTACTTC. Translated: CASSQTGILAKNIQYF.

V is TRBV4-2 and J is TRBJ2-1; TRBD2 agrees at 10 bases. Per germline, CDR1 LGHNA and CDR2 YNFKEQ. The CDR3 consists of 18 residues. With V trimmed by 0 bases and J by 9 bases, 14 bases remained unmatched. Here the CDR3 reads CASSQEGFSGGARREQFF. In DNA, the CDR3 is TGTGCCAGCAGCCAAGAGGGATTCAGCGGGGGGGCCAGACGTGAGCAGTTCTTC.

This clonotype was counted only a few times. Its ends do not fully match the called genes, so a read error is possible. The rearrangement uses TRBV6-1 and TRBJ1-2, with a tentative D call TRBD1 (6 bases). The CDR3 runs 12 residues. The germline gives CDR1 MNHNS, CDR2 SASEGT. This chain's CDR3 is CACSLGADGYTF. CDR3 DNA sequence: TGTGCCTGCAGTTTGGGGGCAGATGGCTACACCTTC.

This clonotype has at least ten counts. CDR3 residues: CASSYGRDSPLHF. The CDR3 nucleotides are TGTGCCAGCAGTTACGGCAGGGACTCACCCCTCCACTTT. V gene TRBV27 combines with J gene TRBJ1-6, with a weak D call TRBD1 (5 bases). Germline lookup yields CDR1 MNHEY and CDR2 SMNVEV (reference sequence). This CDR3 has 13 residues. V was pared by 4 bases and J by 10 bases, with 11 bases between.

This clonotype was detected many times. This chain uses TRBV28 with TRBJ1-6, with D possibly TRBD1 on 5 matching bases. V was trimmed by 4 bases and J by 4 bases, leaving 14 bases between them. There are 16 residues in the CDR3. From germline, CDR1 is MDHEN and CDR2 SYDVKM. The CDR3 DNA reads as TGTGCCAGCAGTTGGGACCCCGGCAGTTATAATTCACCCCTCCACTTT. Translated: CASSWDPGSYNSPLHF.

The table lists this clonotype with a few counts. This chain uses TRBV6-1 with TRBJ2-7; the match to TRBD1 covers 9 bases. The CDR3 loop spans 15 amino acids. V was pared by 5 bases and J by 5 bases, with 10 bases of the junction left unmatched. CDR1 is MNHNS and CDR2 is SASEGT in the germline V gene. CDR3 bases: TGTGCCAGCAGTAGAGCTCCGGGACAGGGTAACGAGCAGTACTTC. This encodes CASSRAPGQGNEQYF.

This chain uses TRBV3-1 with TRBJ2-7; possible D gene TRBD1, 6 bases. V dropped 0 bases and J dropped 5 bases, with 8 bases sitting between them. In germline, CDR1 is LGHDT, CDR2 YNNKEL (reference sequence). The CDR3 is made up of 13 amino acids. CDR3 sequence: CASSQDYRDEQYF. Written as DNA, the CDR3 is TGTGCCAGCAGCCAAGATTACAGGGACGAGCAGTACTTC.

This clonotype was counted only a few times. The chain's CDR3 is CSVPTRGPTDTQYF. Here the CDR3 DNA reads TGCAGCGTTCCTACCAGGGGGCCGACAGATACGCAGTATTTT. The V and J genes are TRBV29-1 and TRBJ2-3; 8 bases are a match to TRBD1. CDR1 and CDR2 (germline): SQVTM, ANQGSEA. CDR3 size: 14 residues. V trimming: 5 bases; J trimming: 3 bases; junction bases outside the gene matches: 7.

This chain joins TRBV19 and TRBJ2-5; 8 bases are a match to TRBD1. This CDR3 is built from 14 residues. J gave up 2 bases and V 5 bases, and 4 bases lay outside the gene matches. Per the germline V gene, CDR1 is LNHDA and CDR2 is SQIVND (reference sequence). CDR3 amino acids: CASSLQGVQETQYF. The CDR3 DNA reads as TGTGCCAGTAGTTTACAGGGGGTACAAGAGACCCAGTACTTC.